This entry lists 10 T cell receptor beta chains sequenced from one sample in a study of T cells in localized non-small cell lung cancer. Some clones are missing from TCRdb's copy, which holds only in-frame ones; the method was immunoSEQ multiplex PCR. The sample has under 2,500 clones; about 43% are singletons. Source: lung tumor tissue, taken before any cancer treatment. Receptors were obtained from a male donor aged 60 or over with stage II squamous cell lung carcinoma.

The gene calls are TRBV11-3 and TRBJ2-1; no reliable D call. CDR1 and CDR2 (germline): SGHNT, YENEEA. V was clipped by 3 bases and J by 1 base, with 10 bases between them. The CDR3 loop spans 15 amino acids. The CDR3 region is CASSFDQTSYNEQFF. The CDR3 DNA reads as TGTGCCAGCAGCTTCGATCAGACTTCCTACAATGAGCAGTTCTTC.

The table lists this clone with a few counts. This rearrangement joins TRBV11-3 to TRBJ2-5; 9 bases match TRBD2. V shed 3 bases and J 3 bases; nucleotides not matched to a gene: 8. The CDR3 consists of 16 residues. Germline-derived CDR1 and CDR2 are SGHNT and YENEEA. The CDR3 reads CASSFGALAGKETQYF. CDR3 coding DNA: TGTGCCAGCAGCTTCGGGGCTCTAGCGGGAAAAGAGACCCAGTACTTC. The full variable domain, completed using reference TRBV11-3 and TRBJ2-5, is EAGVVQSPRYKIIEKKQPVAFWCNPISGHNTLYWYLQNLGQGPELLIRYENEEAVDDSQLPKDRFSAERLKGVDSTLKIQPAELGDSAVYLCASSFGALAGKETQYFGPGTRLLVL.

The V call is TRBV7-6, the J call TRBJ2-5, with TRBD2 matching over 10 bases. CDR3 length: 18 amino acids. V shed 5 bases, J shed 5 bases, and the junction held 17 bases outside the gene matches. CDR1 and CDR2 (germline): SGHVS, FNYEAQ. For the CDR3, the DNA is TGTGCCAGCAGCATCTCTCCTGCTAGCGGGAGTCTCTTGGAGACCCAGTACTTC. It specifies CASSISPASGSLLETQYF. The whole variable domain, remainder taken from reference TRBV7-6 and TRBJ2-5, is GAGVSQSPRYKVTKRGQDVALRCDPISGHVSLYWYRQALGQGPEFLTYFNYEAQQDKSGLPNDRFSAERPEGSISTLTIQRTEQRDSAMYRCASSISPASGSLLETQYFGPGTRLLVL.

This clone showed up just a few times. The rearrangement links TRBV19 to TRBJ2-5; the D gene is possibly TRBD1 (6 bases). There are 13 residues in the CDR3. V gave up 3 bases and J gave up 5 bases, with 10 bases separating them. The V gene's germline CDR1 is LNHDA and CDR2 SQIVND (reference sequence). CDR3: CASSMWQGETQYF. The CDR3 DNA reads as TGTGCCAGTAGTATGTGGCAGGGGGAGACCCAGTACTTC.

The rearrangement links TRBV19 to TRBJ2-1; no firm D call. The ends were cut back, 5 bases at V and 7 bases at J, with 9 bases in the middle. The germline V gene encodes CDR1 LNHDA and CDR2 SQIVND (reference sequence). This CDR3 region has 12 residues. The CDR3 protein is CASSPPSNEQFF. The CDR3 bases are TGTGCCAGTAGTCCGCCCTCTAATGAGCAGTTCTTC.

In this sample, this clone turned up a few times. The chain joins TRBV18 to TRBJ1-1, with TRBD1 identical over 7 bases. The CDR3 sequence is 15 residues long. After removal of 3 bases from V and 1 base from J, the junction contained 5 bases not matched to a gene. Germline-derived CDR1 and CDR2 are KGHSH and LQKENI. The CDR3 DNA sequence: TGTGCCAGCTCACCTTTCGGGACAGAGAACACTGAAGCTTTCTTT. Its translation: CASSPFGTENTEAFF.

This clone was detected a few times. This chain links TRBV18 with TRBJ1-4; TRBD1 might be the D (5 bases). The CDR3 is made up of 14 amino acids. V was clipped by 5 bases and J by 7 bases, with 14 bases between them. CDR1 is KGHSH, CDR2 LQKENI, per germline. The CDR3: CASSGGTPGEKLFF. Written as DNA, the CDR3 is TGTGCCAGCTCAGGGGGAACGCCAGGTGAAAAACTGTTTTTT.

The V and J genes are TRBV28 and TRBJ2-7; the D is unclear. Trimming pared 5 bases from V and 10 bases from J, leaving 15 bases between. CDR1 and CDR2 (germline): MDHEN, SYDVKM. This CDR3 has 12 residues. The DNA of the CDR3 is TGTGCCAGCAGTGACCTAAATTCGGGCCAGTACTTC. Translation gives CASSDLNSGQYF.

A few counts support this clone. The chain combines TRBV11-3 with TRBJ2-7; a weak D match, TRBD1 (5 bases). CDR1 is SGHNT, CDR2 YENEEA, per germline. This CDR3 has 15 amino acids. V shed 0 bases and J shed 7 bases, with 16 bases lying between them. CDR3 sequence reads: CASSLDPSGQREQYF. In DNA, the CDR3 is TGTGCCAGCAGCTTAGATCCGTCAGGGCAGCGTGAGCAGTACTTC.

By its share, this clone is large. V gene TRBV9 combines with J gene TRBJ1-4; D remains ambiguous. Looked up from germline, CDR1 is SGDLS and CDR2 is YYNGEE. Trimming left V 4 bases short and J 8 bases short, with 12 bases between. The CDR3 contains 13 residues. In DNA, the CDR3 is TGTGCCAGCAGCCCTTCCCCCGGAGAAAAACTGTTTTTT. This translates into CASSPSPGEKLFF.